This T cell receptor beta chain was sequenced during a study of T cell clones after liver transplantation. Clones were sequenced by immunoSEQ multiplex PCR, and TCRdb holds only the in-frame ones, with some missing. The data hold roughly 8,800 clones, with 60% to 80% observed a single time. Trimming left V 4 bases short and J 4 bases short, with 24 bases between. The CDR3 contains 18 residues. Germline lookup yields CDR1 SGHNT and CDR2 YYREEE (reference sequence). This sample comprised CD8+ T cells from blood, obtained before liver transplant. The gene calls are TRBV5-4 and TRBJ2-1; weak D call: TRBD2 (6 bases). The receptor's source is a human donor who received a liver transplant. The DNA for the CDR3 is TGTGCCAGCAGCGCAAGCGTCGGGGCGGGGAACCCTTACAATGAGCAGTTCTTC. Translation gives CASSASVGAGNPYNEQFF. The complete variable domain, with remaining parts taken from reference TRBV5-4 and TRBJ2-1, reads ETGVTQSPTHLIKTRGQQVTLRCSSQSGHNTVSWYQQALGQGPQFIFQYYREEENGRGNFPPRFSGLQFPNYSSELNVNALELDDSALYLCASSASVGAGNPYNEQFFGPGTRLTVL.